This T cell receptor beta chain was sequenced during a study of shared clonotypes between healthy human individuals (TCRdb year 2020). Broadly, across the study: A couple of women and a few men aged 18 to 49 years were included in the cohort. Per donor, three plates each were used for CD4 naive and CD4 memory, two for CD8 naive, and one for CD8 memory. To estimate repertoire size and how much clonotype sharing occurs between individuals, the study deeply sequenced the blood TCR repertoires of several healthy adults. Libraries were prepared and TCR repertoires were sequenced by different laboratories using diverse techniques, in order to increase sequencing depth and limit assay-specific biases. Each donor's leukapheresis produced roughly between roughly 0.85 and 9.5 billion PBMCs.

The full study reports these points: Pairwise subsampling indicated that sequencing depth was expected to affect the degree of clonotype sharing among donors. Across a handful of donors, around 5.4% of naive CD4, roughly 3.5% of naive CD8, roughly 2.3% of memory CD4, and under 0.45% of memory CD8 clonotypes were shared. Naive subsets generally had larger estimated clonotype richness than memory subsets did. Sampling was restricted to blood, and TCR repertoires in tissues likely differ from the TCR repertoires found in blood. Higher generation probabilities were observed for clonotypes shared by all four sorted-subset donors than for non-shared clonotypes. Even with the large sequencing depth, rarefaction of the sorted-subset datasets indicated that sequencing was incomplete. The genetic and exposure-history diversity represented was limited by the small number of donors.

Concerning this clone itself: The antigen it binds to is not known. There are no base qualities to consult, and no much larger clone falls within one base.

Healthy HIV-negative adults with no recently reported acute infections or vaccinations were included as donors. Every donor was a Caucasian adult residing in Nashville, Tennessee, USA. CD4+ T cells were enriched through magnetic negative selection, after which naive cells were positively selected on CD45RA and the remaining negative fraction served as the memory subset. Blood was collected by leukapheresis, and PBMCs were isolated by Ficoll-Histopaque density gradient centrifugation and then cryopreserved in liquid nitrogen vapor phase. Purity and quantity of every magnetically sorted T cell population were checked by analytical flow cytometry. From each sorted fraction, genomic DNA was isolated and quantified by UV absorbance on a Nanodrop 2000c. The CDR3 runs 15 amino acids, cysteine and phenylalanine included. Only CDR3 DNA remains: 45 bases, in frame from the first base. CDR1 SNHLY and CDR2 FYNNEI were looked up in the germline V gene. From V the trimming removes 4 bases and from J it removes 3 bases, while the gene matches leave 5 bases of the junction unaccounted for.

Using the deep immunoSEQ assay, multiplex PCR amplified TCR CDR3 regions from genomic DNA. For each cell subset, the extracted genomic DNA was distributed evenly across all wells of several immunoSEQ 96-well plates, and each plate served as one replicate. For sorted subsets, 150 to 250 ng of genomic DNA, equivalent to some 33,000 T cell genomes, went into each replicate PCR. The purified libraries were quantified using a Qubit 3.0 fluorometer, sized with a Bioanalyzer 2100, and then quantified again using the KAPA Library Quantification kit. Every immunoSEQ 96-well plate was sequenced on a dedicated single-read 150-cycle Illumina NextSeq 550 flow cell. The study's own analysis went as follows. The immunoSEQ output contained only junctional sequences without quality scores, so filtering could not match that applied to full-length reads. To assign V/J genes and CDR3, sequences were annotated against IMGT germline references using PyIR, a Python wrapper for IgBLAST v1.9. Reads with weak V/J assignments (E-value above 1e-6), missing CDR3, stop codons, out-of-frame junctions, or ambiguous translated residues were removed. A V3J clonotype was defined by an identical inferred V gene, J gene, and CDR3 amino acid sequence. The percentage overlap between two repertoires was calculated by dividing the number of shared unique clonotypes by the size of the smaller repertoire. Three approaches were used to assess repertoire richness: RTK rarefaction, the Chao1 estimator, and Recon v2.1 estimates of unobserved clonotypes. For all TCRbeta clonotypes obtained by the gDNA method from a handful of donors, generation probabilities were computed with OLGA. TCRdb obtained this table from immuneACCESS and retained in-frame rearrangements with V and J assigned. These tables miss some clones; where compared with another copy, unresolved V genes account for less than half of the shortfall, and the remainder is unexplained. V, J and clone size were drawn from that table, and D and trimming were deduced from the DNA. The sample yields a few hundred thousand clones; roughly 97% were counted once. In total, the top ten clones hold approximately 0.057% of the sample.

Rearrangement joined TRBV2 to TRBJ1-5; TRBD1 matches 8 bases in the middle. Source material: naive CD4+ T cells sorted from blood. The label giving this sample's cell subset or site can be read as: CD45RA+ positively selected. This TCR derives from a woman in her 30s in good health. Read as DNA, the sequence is TGTGCCAGCAGTGGGGGACAGGTTAACAATCAGCCCCAGCATTTT. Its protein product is CASSGGQVNNQPQHF.